The present entry profiles one T cell receptor beta chain with its context. Its antigen is still unknown. Vbeta (60) and Jbeta (13) primers were used in the PCR. In the study's own analysis: A later analysis tallied about 80 million unique TCR beta chains, around 12 million of them shared. Clones were sequenced by immunoSEQ multiplex PCR, and TCRdb holds only the in-frame ones, with some missing. Clone size and the V and J calls come from that table; the DNA yielded D and trimming. There are about 160,000 clones in the sample; approximately 84% occur only once, and around 7% lies in the top ten. The data stem from a study of cytomegalovirus exposure and HLA in healthy donors. Study-level information: Tens of millions of unique TCRs from HLA-typed donors were held in an early release of data.

Germline assignment: CDR1 GTSNPN and CDR2 SVGIG (reference sequence). The CDR3 is 14 amino acids. Trimming removed 0 bases from V and 11 bases from J, with 16 bases in between. The study, taken as a whole, reports: From TCR beta sequences, most subjects' HLA-A and HLA-B alleles were reportedly predicted accurately. Relative to the approximately 700-donor mean, N-insertions were reportedly fewer in an Asian-associated ancestry cluster in a later analysis.

The chain uses TRBV30 and TRBJ1-4; maybe TRBD1 (6 bases). The receptor was derived from a woman between 35 and 50 years old in good health and CMV-seropositive. Material for sequencing was PBMCs. The CDR3 loop is CAWSVPSQGWKLFF. The CDR3 DNA sequence: TGTGCCTGGAGTGTACCTTCTCAGGGGTGGAAACTGTTTTTT.